This TCR beta chain was sequenced for a study of shared clonotypes between healthy human individuals. The repertoire was sequenced with immunoSEQ multiplex PCR; TCRdb's copy has only in-frame clones and lacks some. The table records approximately 2.5 million clones, roughly nine tenths of them present only once. This clone was observed once. Losses at the gene ends were 6 bases for V and 13 bases for J; bases not matched to a gene: 9. Germline CDR1 KGHSH, CDR2 LQKENI. The CDR3 is 13 amino acids. The sample was naive CD4+ T cells sorted from blood. Subset given: CD45RA+ positively selected. The clonotype was recovered from a man aged 18 to 30 in good health. The chain combines TRBV18 with TRBJ2-1, with 10 nucleotides matching TRBD1. The CDR3 coding sequence is TGTGCCAGCTCGCCTAGCCGGGACAGGGGACAGTTCTTC. This sequence encodes CASSPSRDRGQFF.